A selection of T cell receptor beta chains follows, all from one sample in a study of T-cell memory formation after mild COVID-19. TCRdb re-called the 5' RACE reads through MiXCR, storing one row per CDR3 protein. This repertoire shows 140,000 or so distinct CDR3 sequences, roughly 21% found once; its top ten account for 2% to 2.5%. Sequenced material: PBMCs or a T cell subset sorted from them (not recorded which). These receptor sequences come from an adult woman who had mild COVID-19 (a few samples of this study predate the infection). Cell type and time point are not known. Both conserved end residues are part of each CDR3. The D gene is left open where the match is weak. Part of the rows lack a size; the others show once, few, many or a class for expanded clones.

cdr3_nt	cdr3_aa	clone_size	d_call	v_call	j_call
TGCGCCAGCAGCCCGCGGGGACCTGGAGGCTACGAGCAGTACTTC	CASSPRGPGGYEQYF	many	.	TRBV5-1	TRBJ2-7
TGTGCCAGCAGCCAAAGGGGAGAAAAACTGTTTTTT	CASSQRGEKLFF	.	.	TRBV12-3/TRBV12-4	TRBJ1-4
TGCGCCAGCAGTGTGGACAGGCGAACAAACCCCTACGAGCAGTACTTC	CASSVDRRTNPYEQYF	.	TRBD1	TRBV5-1	TRBJ2-7
TGTGCCAGCAGTTTACGGCAGGGGGCCGGACAGCCCCAGCATTTT	CASSLRQGAGQPQHF	few	TRBD1	TRBV12-3/TRBV12-4	TRBJ1-5
TGCAGTGCTAGTAGGACGCTTACTAACTATGGCTACACCTTC	CSASRTLTNYGYTF	.	.	TRBV20-1	TRBJ1-2
TGTGCCAGCAGCTCCCTAGCGGGGGGAAATGAGCAGTTCTTC	CASSSLAGGNEQFF	.	TRBD2	TRBV5-4	TRBJ2-1
TGTGCCAGCCGGTTGGGTGAGACCCAGTACTTC	CASRLGETQYF	.	.	TRBV7-9	TRBJ2-5
TGTGCCACCAGTGATTTAACCAGCACAGATACGCAGTATTTT	CATSDLTSTDTQYF	few	.	TRBV24-1	TRBJ2-3
TGTGCCAGCCGCCCGGGACTAGCGGGAGTCGAGCAGTACTTC	CASRPGLAGVEQYF	few	TRBD2	TRBV12-3/TRBV12-4	TRBJ2-7
TGTGCCACCAGTGATCCGCGGACAGGGTTCACCGGGGAGCTGTTTTTT	CATSDPRTGFTGELFF	few	TRBD1	TRBV24-1	TRBJ2-2
TGTGACAGCAGTTACACCGGCATGGATTCACCCCTCCACTTT	CDSSYTGMDSPLHF	.	.	TRBV6-5	TRBJ1-6
TGTGCCAGCAGCCAATGGGGCGGGGGCTACAATGAGCAGTTCTTC	CASSQWGGGYNEQFF	few	TRBD2	TRBV12-3/TRBV12-4	TRBJ2-1
TGTGCCATCCATGACAGGGACAATGAGCAGTTCTTC	CAIHDRDNEQFF	.	TRBD1	TRBV10-3	TRBJ2-1
TGCGCCAGCAGCCTCACTTGGTTGCACTTCACAGATACGCAGTATTTT	CASSLTWLHFTDTQYF	.	.	TRBV4-1	TRBJ2-3
TGCAGTGCTTCCCGGGGTAGCTCCTACAATGAGCAGTTCTTC	CSASRGSSYNEQFF	many	.	TRBV20-1	TRBJ2-1
TGTGCCAGCAGCGCCTTCCCGGGACTAGCCAACATTCAGTACTTC	CASSAFPGLANIQYF	.	TRBD2	TRBV7-2	TRBJ2-4
TGCGCCAACTGTGCCGCCCCTTGGGGGGTGAATCAGCCCCAGCATTTT	CANCAAPWGVNQPQHF	few	.	TRBV4-1	TRBJ1-5
TGTGCCACCAGTGCCCCGCGGGCAGGGGAGACCGGGGAGCTGTTTTTT	CATSAPRAGETGELFF	few	.	TRBV24-1	TRBJ2-2
TGTGCCACGGGCCTATTGAACGGGGAGCTGTTTTTT	CATGLLNGELFF	.	.	TRBV24-1	TRBJ2-2
TGTGCCAGCAGCTTAGTTGAGACCCAGTACTTC	CASSLVETQYF	many	.	TRBV7-2	TRBJ2-5
TGTGCCAGCAGCCACCTTGGACTCGCCGCCGGAGATACGCAGTATTTT	CASSHLGLAAGDTQYF	few	.	TRBV7-9	TRBJ2-3
TGTGCCAGCAGAGTGGTGCAGGGGAAAGACGGCTACACCTTC	CASRVVQGKDGYTF	.	.	TRBV7-8	TRBJ1-2
TGTGCCAGCAGTGTAGCCGGGACACCCAATGAGCAGTTCTTC	CASSVAGTPNEQFF	.	.	TRBV12-3/TRBV12-4	TRBJ2-1
TGTGCCAGCAAAGCTACAGAAGACTTCTATGGCTACACCTTC	CASKATEDFYGYTF	.	.	TRBV27	TRBJ1-2
TGTGCCACCAGTGATTTGGGGGGCACTGAAGCTTTCTTT	CATSDLGGTEAFF	.	.	TRBV24-1	TRBJ1-1
TGCAGTGCTAGAGATTCCGGGCCTGGGGGGGATGAGCAGTTCTTC	CSARDSGPGGDEQFF	.	TRBD2	TRBV20-1	TRBJ2-1
TGCGCCAGCAGCTCAAACACCGGGACGAAATCCTACGAGCAGTACTTC	CASSSNTGTKSYEQYF	.	.	TRBV5-1	TRBJ2-7
TGTGCCACCAGTGCCTCGGTACAGAGATCGGCGCAGTATTTT	CATSASVQRSAQYF	.	.	TRBV24-1	TRBJ2-3
TGTGCCAGCAGTTTTGGTACAGGGAGGGAGCAGTACTTC	CASSFGTGREQYF	many	.	TRBV12-3/TRBV12-4	TRBJ2-7
TGTGCCAGCAGCCAAGGGCTTAGCGCGAACACCGGGGAGCTGTTTTTT	CASSQGLSANTGELFF	.	.	TRBV3-1	TRBJ2-2
TGTGCCAGCACCCTGACAGGGGGCGACCATGGCTACACCTTC	CASTLTGGDHGYTF	.	TRBD1	TRBV12-3/TRBV12-4	TRBJ1-2
TGTGCCAGCAGCCTCCTAAGGAGTGAATCACCCCTCCACTTT	CASSLLRSESPLHF	.	.	TRBV7-2	TRBJ1-6
TGTGCCAGCAGTACCCAGATCTCCTACGAGCAGTACTTC	CASSTQISYEQYF	few	.	TRBV12-3/TRBV12-4	TRBJ2-7
TGCGCCAGCAGCCAAGATCGGAGCTACGAGCAGTACTTC	CASSQDRSYEQYF	few	.	TRBV4-1	TRBJ2-7
TGTGCCACCAGTGATAACAGGGGGGGGAGCACTGAAGCTTTCTTT	CATSDNRGGSTEAFF	.	TRBD1	TRBV24-1	TRBJ1-1
TGTGCCAGCGGGACTCCGACCAAGGTGCAGTACTTC	CASGTPTKVQYF	.	.	TRBV28	TRBJ2-7
TGTGCCAGCAGCTCCCCTGGGAGGGGGAGGACTGAAGCTTTCTTT	CASSSPGRGRTEAFF	few	.	TRBV7-6	TRBJ1-1
TGCGCCAGCAGCTTGAGTCGGGGCTACAATGAGCAGTTCTTC	CASSLSRGYNEQFF	.	.	TRBV5-1	TRBJ2-1
TGTGCCAGCAGCGTAGTGCGGGGGGGCCGTATCAGTGAGCAGTTCTTC	CASSVVRGGRISEQFF	.	TRBD2	TRBV9	TRBJ2-1
TGCGCCAGCAGCTTGTCGGTGATCCGGAACACTGAAGCTTTCTTT	CASSLSVIRNTEAFF	.	.	TRBV5-1	TRBJ1-1
TGTGCCAGCAGTGAGGCGACAGCCTACGAGCAGTACTTC	CASSEATAYEQYF	few	.	TRBV25-1	TRBJ2-7
TGTGCCAGCAGTTACCCGTGGGGATATGAGCAGTTCTTC	CASSYPWGYEQFF	.	.	TRBV6-2/TRBV6-3	TRBJ2-1
TGCAGTGCCGTCCCCGCGCAGGGGTTCACTGAAGCTTTCTTT	CSAVPAQGFTEAFF	few	.	TRBV20-1	TRBJ1-1
TGTGCCAGCAGTCCCGTCCTCGGGACAAAAACTAATGAAAAACTGTTTTTT	CASSPVLGTKTNEKLFF	.	.	TRBV12-3/TRBV12-4	TRBJ1-4
TGTGCCAGCAGAACGGGGGGGGCGCGGGACTACGAGCAGTACTTC	CASRTGGARDYEQYF	many	TRBD2	TRBV4-2	TRBJ2-7
TGCGCCAGCAGCTTGGAGGTCCCAGCTGAAGCTTTCTTT	CASSLEVPAEAFF	few	.	TRBV5-1	TRBJ1-1
TGTGCCAGCAGCGTACGACTAGCGGGAGGGGGCGCAGATACGCAGTATTTT	CASSVRLAGGGADTQYF	few	TRBD2	TRBV7-2	TRBJ2-3
TGTGCCAGCCGGTCGGGGCCAGGAGAGCAGTACTTC	CASRSGPGEQYF	.	.	TRBV6-5	TRBJ2-7
TGTGCCAGCAGCCCGGGACAGGGAAACACAGATACGCAGTATTTT	CASSPGQGNTDTQYF	few	TRBD1	TRBV12-3/TRBV12-4	TRBJ2-3
TGCAGCGTTGGGGCTAGCGGGAGTAGGAGTGAGCAGTTCTTC	CSVGASGSRSEQFF	many	TRBD2	TRBV29-1	TRBJ2-1
TGTGCCAGCAGCTTAGTACCCCTAGCGAGAGATACGCAGTATTTT	CASSLVPLARDTQYF	.	.	TRBV7-2	TRBJ2-3